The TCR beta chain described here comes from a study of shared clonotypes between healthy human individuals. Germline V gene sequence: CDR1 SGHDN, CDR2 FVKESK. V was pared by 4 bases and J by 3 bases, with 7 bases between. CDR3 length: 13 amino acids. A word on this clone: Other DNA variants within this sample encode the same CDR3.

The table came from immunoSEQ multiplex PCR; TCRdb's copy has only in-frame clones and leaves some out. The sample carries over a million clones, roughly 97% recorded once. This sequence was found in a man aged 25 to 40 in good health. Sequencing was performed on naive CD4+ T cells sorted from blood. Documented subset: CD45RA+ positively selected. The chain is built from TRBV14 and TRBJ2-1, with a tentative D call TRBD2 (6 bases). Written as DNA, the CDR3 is TGTGCCAGCAGCCCGGACTACTACAATGAGCAGTTCTTC. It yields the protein CASSPDYYNEQFF.